The 22 T cell receptor beta chains below come from one sample, sequenced in a study of T cell responses to AZD1222 COVID-19 vaccine. This table comes from immunoSEQ multiplex PCR, and its TCRdb copy is limited to in-frame clones, with some not included. The data contain fewer than 200,000 clones, 80% to 95% of them singletons. The sequences come from peripheral blood, collected on day 0 of AZD1222 vaccination. Receptors were obtained from an adult in good health.

The V and J genes are TRBV6-1 and TRBJ2-2; 8 bases are shared with TRBD1. The CDR3 covers 16 residues. Germline CDR1 reads MNHNS; CDR2 reads SASEGT. V was pared by 2 bases and J by 5 bases, with 7 bases of the junction left unmatched. CDR3: CASSEWSGGGTGELFF. The CDR3 DNA follows: TGTGCCAGCAGTGAATGGTCAGGGGGCGGGACCGGGGAGCTGTTTTTT.

The rearrangement links TRBV7-2 to TRBJ1-2; 8 bases are a match to TRBD1. The germline V gene has CDR1 SGHTA and CDR2 FQGNSA. CDR3 length: 14 residues. Trimming removed 3 bases from V and 4 bases from J; junction bases left unmatched: 4. The CDR3 here is CASSFGQGRYGYTF. In nucleotides, the CDR3 is TGTGCCAGCAGCTTCGGACAGGGACGCTATGGCTACACCTTC.

V gene TRBV12-3 or TRBV12-4 combines with J gene TRBJ2-2; D gene unclear. The CDR3 is 13 amino acids. Deletions cut 6 bases from V and 5 bases from J, with 10 bases between. The CDR3 coding sequence is TGTGCCAGCAGCCCCACAGCGACCGGGGAGCTGTTTTTT. Translation gives CASSPTATGELFF.

The CDR3 loop reads CASSYSGGSPYEQYF. The CDR3 DNA sequence: TGTGCCAGCAGTTACTCGGGGGGGTCTCCCTACGAGCAGTACTTC. The rearrangement uses TRBV6-2 or TRBV6-3 and TRBJ2-7, with 7 bases fitting TRBD2. The V segment lost 0 bases and the J segment 2 bases; nucleotides outside the gene matches: 4. Germline V CDR1 and CDR2: MNHEY, SVGEGT. The CDR3 loop spans 15 amino acids.

The CDR3 DNA follows: TGTGCCAGCAGTTTGGTAAGGAGCACTAGCGGGGGGGCCGGCTACAATGAGCAGTTCTTC. Protein: CASSLVRSTSGGAGYNEQFF. The genes are TRBV27 and TRBJ2-1, with 13 bases fitting TRBD2. CDR3 size: 20 residues. From germline, CDR1 is MNHEY and CDR2 SMNVEV (reference sequence). Losses at the gene ends were 3 bases for V and 3 bases for J; bases not matched to a gene: 14.

The chain recombines TRBV7-2 with TRBJ2-5; 10 bases line up with TRBD2. The germline gives CDR1 SGHTA, CDR2 FQGNSA. The CDR3 sequence is 16 residues long. The V and J ends lost 3 bases and 5 bases, in that order; junction bases with no gene match: 9. The CDR3 loop reads CASSFRASGGRETQYF. CDR3 in DNA: TGTGCCAGCAGCTTCCGAGCTAGCGGGGGTCGGGAGACCCAGTACTTC.

The V call is TRBV9, the J call TRBJ2-5; 14 nucleotides match TRBD2. This CDR3 has 16 amino acids. Trimming cost V 3 bases and J 5 bases; bases outside gene matches: 6. Germline-derived CDR1 and CDR2 are SGDLS and YYNGEE. CDR3 in amino acids: CASSATSGGAGETQYF. In DNA form, the CDR3 reads TGTGCCAGCAGCGCGACTAGCGGGGGGGCCGGGGAGACCCAGTACTTC.

V gene TRBV6-5 combines with J gene TRBJ2-5; D remains ambiguous. Germline V lookup: CDR1 MNHEY, CDR2 SVGAGI. This CDR3 has 16 amino acids. Trimming shortened V by 0 bases and J by 1 base, and 12 bases separated the two germline ends. The CDR3 loop reads CASSYSRPAFQETQYF. The CDR3 nucleotides are TGTGCCAGCAGTTACTCGAGGCCAGCATTCCAAGAGACCCAGTACTTC.

The chain combines TRBV19 with TRBJ1-5; D is perhaps TRBD1 (6 bases). Germline loops: CDR1 LNHDA, CDR2 SQIVND (reference sequence). The CDR3 has 15 residues. The V and J ends lost 3 bases and 4 bases respectively, with 13 bases between them. The CDR3 protein is CASSINRDGNQPQHF. For the CDR3, the DNA is TGTGCCAGTAGTATTAACAGGGATGGGAATCAGCCCCAGCATTTT. The full variable domain, completed using reference TRBV19 and TRBJ1-5, is DGGITQSPKYLFRKEGQNVTLSCEQNLNHDAMYWYRQDPGQGLRLIYYSQIVNDFQKGDIAEGYSVSREKKESFPLTVTSAQKNPTAFYLCASSINRDGNQPQHFGDGTRLSIL.

This sequence joins TRBV19 and TRBJ1-1, with a possible D match to TRBD1 (5 bases). This CDR3 comprises 16 residues. The germline CDR1 and CDR2 sequences are LNHDA and SQIVND (reference sequence). Trimming removed 10 bases from V and 4 bases from J, with 25 bases in between. The CDR3 sequence: CATQISSRDPITEAFF. In DNA form, the CDR3 reads TGTGCCACCCAAATAAGTAGTAGGGACCCAATCACTGAAGCTTTCTTT.

The V and J genes are TRBV11-1 and TRBJ1-1; the D gene is possibly TRBD1 (6 bases). Germline V gene lookup returns CDR1 SGHAT and CDR2 FQDESV (reference sequence). V was clipped by 3 bases and J by 3 bases, with 8 bases between them. The CDR3 extends over 13 amino acids. CDR3 amino acids: CASSFTGYTEAFF. As DNA, the CDR3 is TGTGCCAGCAGCTTTACAGGGTACACTGAAGCTTTCTTT.

This chain connects TRBV19 to TRBJ1-5, with D unclear. The V end was cut by 0 bases, the J end by 0 bases, with 3 bases between. The CDR3 consists of 14 residues. Germline CDR1 is LNHDA and CDR2 is SQIVND (reference sequence). CDR3 region: CASSIESSNQPQHF. The CDR3 DNA follows: TGTGCCAGTAGTATAGAGTCTAGCAATCAGCCCCAGCATTTT.

The chain's CDR3 is CASSMRGGAPTDTQYF. The CDR3 bases are TGTGCCAGCAGCATGAGGGGGGGGGCCCCCACAGATACGCAGTATTTT. The chain is built from TRBV7-2 and TRBJ2-3; TRBD2 might be the D (7 bases). The V end was cut by 5 bases, the J end by 2 bases, with 17 bases between. This CDR3 contains 16 residues. The germline CDR1 and CDR2 sequences are SGHTA and FQGNSA.

The chain joins TRBV2 to TRBJ1-6, with 7 positions matching TRBD1. The V gene's germline CDR1 is SNHLY and CDR2 FYNNEI. The CDR3 sequence is 14 residues long. The V and J ends lost 11 bases and 5 bases, in that order; junction bases with no gene match: 9. CDR3 region: CAVFTGAHNSPLHF. CDR3 DNA sequence: TGTGCCGTTTTTACAGGGGCCCATAATTCACCCCTCCACTTT. Full variable domain (missing parts from reference TRBV2 and TRBJ1-6): EPEVTQTPSHQVTQMGQEVILRCVPISNHLYFYWYRQILGQKVEFLVSFYNNEISEKSEIFDDQFSVERPDGSNFTLKIRSTKLEDSAMYFCAVFTGAHNSPLHFGNGTRLTVT.

V usage is TRBV10-2 and J usage is TRBJ2-5, with 10 bases aligning to TRBD2. CDR3 length: 16 amino acids. Losses at the gene ends were 4 bases for V and 1 base for J; bases not matched to a gene: 6. Looked up from germline, CDR1 is WSHSY and CDR2 is SAAADI. The CDR3 here is CASSGKRGGLQETQYF. CDR3 bases: TGCGCCAGCAGTGGAAAGCGGGGGGGCCTCCAAGAGACCCAGTACTTC.

The chain joins TRBV18 to TRBJ2-7, with unresolved D. The V gene's germline CDR1 is KGHSH and CDR2 LQKENI. The CDR3 spans 14 residues. V lost 3 bases to trimming and J lost 3 bases, with 12 bases between them. The CDR3 coding sequence is TGTGCCAGCTCACCCGGGCAGAGGTACTACGAGCAGTACTTC. As protein: CASSPGQRYYEQYF. Looking up the rest from reference TRBV18 and TRBJ2-7 gives the full variable domain: NAGVMQNPRHLVRRRGQEARLRCSPMKGHSHVYWYRQLPEEGLKFMVYLQKENIIDESGMPKERFSAEFPKEGPSILRIQQVVRGDSAAYFCASSPGQRYYEQYFGPGTRLTVT.

This sequence joins TRBV30 and TRBJ1-2, with 8 positions matching TRBD1. The length of the CDR3 is 16 residues. Germline V gene data show CDR1 as GTSNPN and CDR2 as SVGIG (reference sequence). V lost 0 bases and J lost 8; bases outside the gene matches: 14. The CDR3 DNA sequence: TGTGCCTGGAGTGTACCCTCTCGGGCAGGGGGCGACGGCTACACCTTC. This codes for CAWSVPSRAGGDGYTF.

The chain links TRBV30 to TRBJ2-7; 7 positions agree with TRBD1. The CDR3 length is 11 residues. The V gene's germline CDR1 is GTSNPN and CDR2 SVGIG (reference sequence). V lost 4 bases and J lost 3; bases outside the gene matches: 0. This CDR3 reads CAWTGGYEQYF. CDR3 coding DNA: TGTGCCTGGACAGGGGGCTACGAGCAGTACTTC.

This clone was seen just once. This sequence joins TRBV3-1 (or the pseudogene TRBV3-2) and TRBJ2-1; D uncertain. V lost 0 bases and J 10 bases, leaving 4 bases between the germline ends. This CDR3 comprises 11 residues. The germline gives CDR1 LGHDT, CDR2 YNNKEL (reference sequence). CDR3 region: CASSQEYEQFF. The DNA of the CDR3 is TGTGCCAGCAGCCAAGAGTACGAGCAGTTCTTC.

The gene calls are TRBV6-6 and TRBJ1-2, with 7 nucleotides matching TRBD1. CDR1 is MNHNY and CDR2 is SVGAGI in the germline V gene (reference sequence). J was trimmed by 2 bases and V by 3 bases; bases with no gene match: 6. This CDR3 has 15 residues. The CDR3 DNA follows: TGTGCCAGCAGTTATTCGCAGGGGGGAAACTATGGCTACACCTTC. It is translated as CASSYSQGGNYGYTF.

The V call is TRBV7-3, the J call TRBJ2-1; D tentatively reads TRBD1 or TRBD2 (5 bases each). The V end was cut by 5 bases, the J end by 6 bases, with 17 bases between. Germline loops: CDR1 SGHTA, CDR2 FQGTGA. The CDR3 contains 15 residues. The chain's CDR3 is CASSPQAGRVNEQFF. For the CDR3, the DNA is TGTGCCAGCAGCCCACAGGCAGGGCGGGTCAATGAGCAGTTCTTC.

V gene TRBV7-9 combines with J gene TRBJ1-2, with 10 nucleotides matching TRBD1. The V gene end was trimmed by 5 bases and the J gene end by 8 bases; junction bases not matched to a gene: 8. The CDR3 covers 14 residues. The germline gives CDR1 SEHNR, CDR2 FQNEAQ (reference sequence). The chain's CDR3 is CASSRHGTGEGYTF. CDR3 bases: TGTGCCAGCAGCCGACACGGGACAGGGGAAGGCTACACCTTC.